A selection of T cell receptor beta chains follows, all from one sample in a study of cytomegalovirus exposure and HLA in healthy donors. The assay was immunoSEQ multiplex PCR, and TCRdb's table has in-frame clones only and misses some. The sample records about 140,000 clones, 82% being singletons. Specimen: PBMCs. These receptors were obtained from a male donor in good health and CMV-seronegative. Each CDR3 is given with its conserved first and last residue. Fields, in order: V gene, J gene, clone size, D gene, CDR3 protein, CDR3 DNA. A D gene is named only where the DNA matches it firmly. Only part of the rows carry a size: once, few, many, or a class if the clone is expanded.

>TRBV19|TRBJ1-5|.|.
CASAPLNQPQHF
TGTGCCAGTGCCCCTCTAAATCAGCCCCAGCATTTT
>TRBV4-3|TRBJ2-7|.|.
CASSQDSGSSSYEQYF
TGCGCCAGCAGCCAAGACAGCGGGTCAAGCTCCTACGAGCAGTACTTC
>TRBV27|TRBJ1-2|.|.
CASSFYPYSVDGYTF
TGTGCCAGCAGTTTTTACCCCTATTCGGTCGATGGCTACACCTTC
>TRBV4-2|TRBJ2-2|.|.
CASSPGHPNTGELFF
TGTGCCAGCAGCCCGGGACACCCGAACACCGGGGAGCTGTTTTTT
>TRBV27|TRBJ2-5|.|TRBD2
CASSSGTSGEETQYF
TGTGCCAGCAGCTCGGGGACTAGCGGGGAAGAGACCCAGTACTTC
>TRBV7-9|TRBJ2-7|.|.
CASSSSSYEQYF
TGTGCCAGCAGCTCCTCCTCCTACGAGCAGTACTTC
>TRBV9|TRBJ2-1|few|.
CASSVANFGEQFF
TGTGCCAGCAGCGTAGCTAATTTCGGTGAGCAGTTCTTC
>TRBV27|TRBJ1-2|.|.
CASSSGQLYGYTF
TGTGCCAGCAGTTCTGGACAGCTTTATGGCTACACCTTC
>TRBV28|TRBJ1-1|.|.
CASSRYEGSVTEAFF
TGTGCCAGCAGCCGTTACGAGGGTAGCGTCACTGAAGCTTTCTTT
>TRBV19|TRBJ1-5|.|.
CASSAGFRGIRNQPQHF
TGTGCCAGTAGTGCAGGGTTTAGGGGCATCCGCAATCAGCCCCAGCATTTT
>TRBV4-2|TRBJ2-3|.|TRBD2
CASSQGVASGSTDTQYF
TGTGCCAGCAGCCAAGGGGTGGCTAGCGGGAGCACAGATACGCAGTATTTT
>TRBV6-1|TRBJ2-7|.|.
CASSESSYEQYF
TGTGCCAGCAGTGAGTCGAGCTACGAGCAGTACTTC
>TRBV18|TRBJ2-1|.|TRBD2
CASSPTAGGAVDEQFF
TGTGCCAGCTCACCAACGGCGGGGGGGGCTGTCGATGAGCAGTTCTTC
>TRBV19|TRBJ2-6|.|.
CASRDTGFPGANVLTF
TGTGCCAGTAGAGATACAGGGTTCCCTGGGGCCAACGTCCTGACTTTC
>TRBV6-6|TRBJ2-2|.|.
CASVKSEYTGELFF
TGTGCCAGCGTAAAATCGGAGTACACCGGGGAGCTGTTTTTT
>TRBV7-9|TRBJ1-1|.|.
CASRNPQGNTEAFF
TGTGCCAGCAGGAATCCTCAGGGGAACACTGAAGCTTTCTTT
>TRBV28|TRBJ1-5|.|TRBD1
CASSSWTGGNQPQHF
TGTGCCAGCAGTTCGTGGACAGGGGGCAATCAGCCCCAGCATTTT
>TRBV7-6|TRBJ1-6|.|TRBD1
CASSSQGQYNSPLHF
TGTGCCAGCAGCTCCCAGGGACAGTATAATTCACCCCTCCACTTT
>TRBV9|TRBJ2-7|.|.
CASSVGPVSSYEQYF
TGTGCCAGCAGCGTAGGTCCGGTGAGCTCCTACGAGCAGTACTTC
>TRBV7-2|TRBJ2-5|.|TRBD2
CASSPGTRQETQYF
TGTGCCAGCAGTCCCGGGACTAGACAAGAGACCCAGTACTTC
>TRBV25-1|TRBJ1-2|.|.
CASSQGPKEYGYTF
TGTGCCAGCTCACAGGGTCCTAAGGAGTATGGCTACACCTTC
>TRBV7-2|TRBJ1-1|.|.
CASSFAGLGAFF
TGTGCCAGCAGCTTCGCAGGGTTGGGGGCTTTCTTT
>TRBV18|TRBJ2-2|.|TRBD1
CASSRSGQGGTGELFF
TGTGCCAGCTCCCGATCCGGACAGGGTGGAACCGGGGAGCTGTTTTTT
>TRBV5-8|TRBJ1-1|.|.
CASRTKTRGDYTEAFF
TGTGCCAGCAGGACGAAAACCAGGGGAGACTACACTGAAGCTTTCTTT
>TRBV20-1|TRBJ2-3|.|.
CSAQTRGTQYF
TGCAGTGCCCAGACAAGAGGGACGCAGTATTTT
>TRBV11-2|TRBJ2-7|.|.
CASSDGALASYEQYF
TGTGCCAGCAGCGATGGGGCGCTAGCGTCCTACGAGCAGTACTTC
>TRBV5-8|TRBJ2-7|.|TRBD2
CASSLGAGGVPSYEQYF
TGTGCCAGCAGCTTGGGAGCGGGAGGGGTCCCCTCCTACGAGCAGTACTTC
>TRBV10-2|TRBJ2-3|.|TRBD1
CASSEPSDGTGGSTDTQYF
TGCGCCAGCAGTGAGCCTTCAGATGGGACAGGGGGTAGCACAGATACGCAGTATTTT
>TRBV13|TRBJ2-7|.|.
CASSLGAGSRYEQYF
TGTGCCAGCAGCTTAGGGGCAGGGTCTAGGTACGAGCAGTACTTC
>TRBV19|TRBJ2-5|.|TRBD2
CASSRPLRETSGRAAAETQYF
TGTGCCAGTAGTCGCCCCCTCCGAGAGACTAGCGGGAGGGCCGCAGCAGAGACCCAGTACTTC
>TRBV7-9|TRBJ1-2|.|TRBD1
CASSRTGNYGYTF
TGTGCCAGCAGCCGGACAGGGAACTATGGCTACACCTTC
>TRBV7-3|TRBJ2-5|.|.
CASSLTGRGEETQYF
TGTGCCAGCAGCTTAACGGGGCGGGGCGAAGAGACCCAGTACTTC
>TRBV27|TRBJ2-7|.|TRBD2
CARTSGSESYEQYF
TGTGCCAGGACTAGCGGGAGCGAATCCTACGAGCAGTACTTC
>TRBV30|TRBJ1-2|.|TRBD1
CAWMVQGEGYTF
TGTGCCTGGATGGTCCAGGGGGAGGGCTACACCTTC